This TCR beta chain was found in a study of human T cells and chemical hapten exposure. A single record per CDR3 protein comes from TCRdb applying MiXCR to the RACE reads. The sample records 250,000 or so distinct CDR3 sequences, approximately 7.5% being singletons. Time point indicated: pre-sensitization, week 0. Indicated treatment: therapeutic diphenylcyclopropenone sensitization with weekly scalp DPC. The sequence derives from a man younger than 30 with alopecia areata. Some clones in this sample may be carry-over from other donors' samples. Sequenced here: whole blood, sampled in connection with sensitization to the hapten diphenylcyclopropenone (DPC).

CDR3 nucleotides: TGTGCCAGCAGCCCGCGCGGGACGGAAGGCTACACCTTC. It translates to CASSPRGTEGYTF. The chain links TRBV11-1 to TRBJ1-2, with D perhaps TRBD1 (5 bases). This CDR3 comprises 13 residues. The V gene's germline CDR1 is SGHAT and CDR2 FQDESV (reference sequence). Trimming shortened V by 5 bases and J by 8 bases, and 15 bases separated the two germline ends.